This is a list of T cell receptor beta chains from one sample in a study of T cells in Graves' hyperthyroidism and ophthalmopathy. Each CDR3 protein is one row after TCRdb ran MiXCR on the multiplex PCR reads. The data show about 640,000 distinct CDR3 sequences, with more than 20% seen just once and around a third held by the top ten. The sample comprised blood. The receptors were sampled from a man aged 25 to 40 with Graves' ophthalmopathy. Both conserved end residues are part of each CDR3. A D gene is named only where the DNA matches it firmly. Clone size, where shown, is once, few, many, or a class for clones that have expanded.

TRBV20-1	few	.	TRBJ2-3	TGCAGTGCTAGAGAGGTACGGGGCACAGATACGCAGTATTTT	CSAREVRGTDTQYF
TRBV5-6	few	TRBD1	TRBJ2-7	TGTGCCAGCAGCGGGGGGACAGGACAACCCGAGCAGTACTTC	CASSGGTGQPEQYF
TRBV28	.	.	TRBJ2-1	TGTGCCAGCAGTCCCATGGACCTTGCTGGGGACAATGAGCAGTTCTTC	CASSPMDLAGDNEQFF
TRBV29-1	few	TRBD2	TRBJ2-1	TGCAGCGTTGAATGGCTAGCGGGAATCGGTGAGCAGTTCTTC	CSVEWLAGIGEQFF
TRBV29-1	few	TRBD2	TRBJ2-7	TGCAGCGTTGTATATCTGAGGACTAGCAGCTCCTACGAGCAGTACTTC	CSVVYLRTSSSYEQYF
TRBV14	few	.	TRBJ1-3	TGTGCCAGCAGCCGGGACCCAAGGAAAAACACCATATATTTT	CASSRDPRKNTIYF
TRBV29-1	.	.	TRBJ1-1	TGCAGCGTTTTGATGAACACTGAAGCTTTCTTT	CSVLMNTEAFF
TRBV6-1	.	.	TRBJ1-5	TGTGCCAGCAGTGAAGCAATAGGGGATCAGCCCCAGCATTTT	CASSEAIGDQPQHF
TRBV6-6	.	TRBD2	TRBJ2-1	TGTGCCAGCAGTTACTCTAGCGGGAAGGATGAGCAGTTCTTC	CASSYSSGKDEQFF
TRBV20-1	.	.	TRBJ1-6	TGCAGTGCTCTCCGGGAGACAGCACTTTATAATTCACCCCTCCACTTT	CSALRETALYNSPLHF
TRBV24-1	.	TRBD2	TRBJ2-5	TGTGCCACCAGTGTAGAGCGGGAGGCAAAAGAGACCCAGTACTTC	CATSVEREAKETQYF
TRBV4-1	many	.	TRBJ2-3	TGCGCCAGCAGCCGCGACAGGTACACAGATACGCAGTATTTT	CASSRDRYTDTQYF
TRBV29-1	few	.	TRBJ2-2	TGCAGCGTTACATCAGGGTGGGGCACCGGGGAGCTGTTTTTT	CSVTSGWGTGELFF
TRBV4-2	.	TRBD1	TRBJ2-6	TGTGCCAGCAGCCAAGTAGGGCGGCAGGGGGACAACGTCCTGACTTTC	CASSQVGRQGDNVLTF
TRBV20-1	.	TRBD2	TRBJ2-1	TGCAGTGCTAGAGCATCCAGCGGGATGACCGATGAGCAGTTCTTC	CSARASSGMTDEQFF
TRBV7-9	many	.	TRBJ2-1	TGTGCCAGCAGCTTAGTGGGACTTTACAATGAGCAGTTCTTC	CASSLVGLYNEQFF
TRBV6-2/TRBV6-3	few	.	TRBJ1-5	TGTGCCAGCAGTTATGCCAGGGCGGTCCAGCCCCAGCATTTT	CASSYARAVQPQHF
TRBV7-9	.	TRBD1	TRBJ2-5	TGTGCCAGCAGCTCCGAGGGGCAGGGGGTAGAGACCCAGTACTTC	CASSSEGQGVETQYF
TRBV30	.	.	TRBJ2-1	TGTGCCTGGAGTGTACTGAGGGCGCACAATGAGCAGTTCTTC	CAWSVLRAHNEQFF
TRBV3-1	.	.	TRBJ1-5	TGTGCCAGCAGCCAAGACAGGGCCGATCAGCCCCAGCATTTT	CASSQDRADQPQHF
TRBV12-3/TRBV12-4	many	.	TRBJ1-2	TGTGCCAGCAGTCTAACGACAGTGAACTATGGCTACACCTTC	CASSLTTVNYGYTF
TRBV7-2	.	TRBD1	TRBJ1-3	TGTGCCAGCAGCCCGGGACAGATCGACTCTGGAAACACCATATATTTT	CASSPGQIDSGNTIYF